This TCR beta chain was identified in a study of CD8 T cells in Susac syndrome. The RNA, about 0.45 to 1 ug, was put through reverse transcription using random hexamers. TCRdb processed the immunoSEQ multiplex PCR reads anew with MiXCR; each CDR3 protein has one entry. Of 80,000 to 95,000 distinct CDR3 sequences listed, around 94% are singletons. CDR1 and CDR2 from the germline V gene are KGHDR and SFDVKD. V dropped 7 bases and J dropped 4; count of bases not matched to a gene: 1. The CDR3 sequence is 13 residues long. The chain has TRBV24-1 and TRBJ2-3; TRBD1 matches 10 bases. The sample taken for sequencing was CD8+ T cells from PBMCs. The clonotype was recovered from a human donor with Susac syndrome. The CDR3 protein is CATRGTGADTQYF. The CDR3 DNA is TGTGCCACCAGAGGGACAGGGGCAGATACGCAGTATTTT.